Reported below is one TCR beta chain. Germline CDR1 KGHSH, CDR2 LQKENI. CDR3 size: 13 residues. Deletions cut 2 bases from V and 2 bases from J, with 6 bases between. Sequencing was performed with immunoSEQ multiplex PCR; in TCRdb, only in-frame clones are kept and a portion is missing. The sample has 65,000 to 90,000 clones, 75% to 90% seen once. This sample stems from a study of OX40 agonist ivuxolimab in advanced cancers. Sequenced material: CD4+ or CD8+ T cells sorted from blood, taken in a trial of the OX40 agonist ivuxolimab. The receptor was derived from an adult with an advanced solid tumor such as melanoma, head and neck, liver or kidney cancer. This chain joins TRBV18 and TRBJ1-2, with D perhaps matching TRBD1 (5 bases). The DNA for the CDR3 is TGTGCCAGCTCACCAGACAGAAACTATGGCTACACCTTC. Its translation is CASSPDRNYGYTF.